Listed below are T cell receptor beta chains from one sample, sequenced in a study of T cell changes during pregnancy in multiple sclerosis. This table comes from immunoSEQ multiplex PCR, and its TCRdb copy is limited to in-frame clones, with some not included. Of over 80,000 clones listed, 93% are singletons. The sequencing here drew on peripheral blood, taken in the third trimester of pregnancy. The source is a female donor in good health, enrolled as a control in a pregnancy study. CDR3s include the opening cysteine and the closing phenylalanine or tryptophan. The D gene is left open where the match is weak. Size is stated for part of the rows, as once, few or many counts, or as a class when the clone is expanded.

v_call,j_call,clone_size,d_call,cdr3_aa,cdr3_nt
TRBV5-6,TRBJ2-5,-,-,CASSLDQGETQYF,TGTGCCAGCAGCTTGGATCAGGGAGAGACCCAGTACTTC
TRBV5-6,TRBJ2-7,-,TRBD1,CASSLFVQGQSSYEQYF,TGTGCCAGCAGCTTGTTTGTTCAGGGACAGTCTTCCTACGAGCAGTACTTC
TRBV5-4,TRBJ2-1,-,-,CASSPGGLLRSYNEQFF,TGTGCCAGCAGCCCAGGAGGACTACTCCGCTCCTACAATGAGCAGTTCTTC
TRBV4-1,TRBJ2-7,-,TRBD2,CASSQMGGWEQYF,TGCGCCAGCAGCCAGATGGGGGGGTGGGAGCAGTACTTC
TRBV19,TRBJ2-1,-,-,CASSIPPRQYNEQFF,TGTGCCAGTAGTATCCCCCCGAGACAGTACAATGAGCAGTTCTTC
TRBV27,TRBJ1-1,-,TRBD1,CASSPGQIFEAFF,TGTGCCAGCAGCCCGGGACAGATATTTGAAGCTTTCTTT
TRBV7-2,TRBJ2-7,-,-,CASSPRTTLYEQYF,TGTGCCAGCAGCCCCAGGACTACCCTTTACGAGCAGTACTTC
TRBV5-1,TRBJ2-3,once,TRBD2,CASSPLLAGGLDTQYF,TGCGCCAGCAGCCCCCTACTAGCGGGAGGGTTAGATACGCAGTATTTT
TRBV29-1,TRBJ1-1,once,TRBD1,CSAHGQGNTEAFF,TGCAGCGCCCACGGACAGGGGAACACTGAAGCTTTCTTT
TRBV28,TRBJ2-6,-,-,CASSLLISGANVLTF,TGTGCCAGCAGTTTACTTATCTCTGGGGCCAACGTCCTGACTTTC
TRBV6-1,TRBJ1-2,-,-,CASSDHRVDNYGYTF,TGTGCCAGCAGTGACCACAGGGTAGATAACTATGGCTACACCTTC
TRBV7-6,TRBJ2-5,-,TRBD2,CASSPRRGGLSETQYF,TGTGCCAGCAGCCCGCGACGGGGGGGCCTGTCAGAGACCCAGTACTTC
TRBV7-8,TRBJ2-3,-,TRBD1,CASSLWTGGALHSSGDADTQYF,TGTGCCAGCAGCTTGTGGACAGGGGGCGCGCTTCACAGTAGCGGGGACGCAGATACGCAGTATTTT
TRBV7-8,TRBJ2-7,-,-,CASSSIQGYYEQYF,TGTGCCAGCAGCTCGATTCAGGGGTACTACGAGCAGTACTTC
TRBV6-5,TRBJ1-2,-,-,CASSPTTVSGYTF,TGTGCCAGCAGTCCGACGACAGTATCAGGCTACACCTTC
TRBV6-5,TRBJ2-3,-,TRBD2,CASTTLAGGSDTQYF,TGTGCCAGCACTACCTTAGCGGGAGGATCAGATACGCAGTATTTT
TRBV7-9,TRBJ1-1,-,-,CASSLVGGRTEAFF,TGTGCCAGCAGCTTAGTCGGGGGGCGGACTGAAGCTTTCTTT
TRBV7-9,TRBJ1-1,-,TRBD1,CASSWDRDRTEAFF,TGTGCCAGCAGCTGGGACAGGGATCGGACTGAAGCTTTCTTT
TRBV23-1,TRBJ2-3,-,TRBD1,CASSQSRPQKDRAGTDTQYF,TGCGCCAGCAGTCAATCACGGCCGCAGAAAGACAGGGCTGGAACAGATACGCAGTATTTT
TRBV5-1,TRBJ1-1,-,TRBD1,CASSPGQGSRPTF,TGCGCCAGCAGCCCGGGACAGGGGTCGCGGCCCACCTTT
TRBV6-5,TRBJ1-5,-,TRBD1,CASSPGQGANQPQHF,TGTGCCAGCAGCCCGGGACAGGGGGCCAATCAGCCCCAGCATTTT
TRBV6-4,TRBJ1-2,-,TRBD1,CASSDLTGSGYTF,TGTGCCAGCAGTGACTTGACAGGGTCTGGCTACACCTTC
TRBV9,TRBJ2-7,-,-,CASSVLPGEQTQYF,TGTGCCAGCAGCGTATTACCAGGGGAGCAGACGCAGTACTTC
TRBV25-1,TRBJ2-3,-,-,CASRGGWGDTQYF,TGTGCCAGCAGGGGAGGTTGGGGGGATACGCAGTATTTT